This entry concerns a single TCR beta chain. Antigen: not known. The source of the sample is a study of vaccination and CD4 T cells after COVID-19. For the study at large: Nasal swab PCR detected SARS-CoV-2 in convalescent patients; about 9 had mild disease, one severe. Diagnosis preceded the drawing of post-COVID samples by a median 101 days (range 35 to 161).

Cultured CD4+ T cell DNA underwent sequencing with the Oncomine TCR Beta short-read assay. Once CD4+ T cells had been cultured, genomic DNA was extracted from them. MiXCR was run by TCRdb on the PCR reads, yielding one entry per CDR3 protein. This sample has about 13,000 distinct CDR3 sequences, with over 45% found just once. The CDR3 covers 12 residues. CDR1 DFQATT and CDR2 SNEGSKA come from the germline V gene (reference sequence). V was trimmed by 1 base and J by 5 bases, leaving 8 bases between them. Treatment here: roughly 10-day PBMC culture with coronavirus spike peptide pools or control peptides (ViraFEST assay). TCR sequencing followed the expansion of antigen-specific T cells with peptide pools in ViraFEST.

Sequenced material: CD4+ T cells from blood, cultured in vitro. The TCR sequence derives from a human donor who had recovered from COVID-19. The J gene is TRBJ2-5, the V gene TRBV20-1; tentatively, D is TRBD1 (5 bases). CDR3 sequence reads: CSARGGSETQYF. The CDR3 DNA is TGCAGTGCTAGAGGGGGCTCCGAGACCCAGTACTTC.